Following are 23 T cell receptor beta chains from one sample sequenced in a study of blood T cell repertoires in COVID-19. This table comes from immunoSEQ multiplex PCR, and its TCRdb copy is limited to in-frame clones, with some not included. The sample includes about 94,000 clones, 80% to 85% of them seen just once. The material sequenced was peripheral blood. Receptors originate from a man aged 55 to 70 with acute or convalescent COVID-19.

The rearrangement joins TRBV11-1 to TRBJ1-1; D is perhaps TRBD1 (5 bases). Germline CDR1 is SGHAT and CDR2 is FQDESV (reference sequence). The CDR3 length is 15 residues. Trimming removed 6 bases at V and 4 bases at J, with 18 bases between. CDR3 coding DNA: TGTGCCAGCAGAAACTCCAGACAGCACGGCACTGAAGCTTTCTTT. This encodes CASRNSRQHGTEAFF.

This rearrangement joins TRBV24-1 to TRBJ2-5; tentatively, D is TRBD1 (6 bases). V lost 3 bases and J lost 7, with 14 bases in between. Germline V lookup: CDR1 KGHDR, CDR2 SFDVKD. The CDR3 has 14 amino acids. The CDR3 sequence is CATSDPGQSGTQYF. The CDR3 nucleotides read TGTGCCACCAGTGATCCCGGACAGAGCGGGACCCAGTACTTC.

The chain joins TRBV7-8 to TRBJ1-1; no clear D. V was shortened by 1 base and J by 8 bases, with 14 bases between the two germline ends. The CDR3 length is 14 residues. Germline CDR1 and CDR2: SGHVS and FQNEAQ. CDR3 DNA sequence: TGTGCCAGCAGCTTAGGGAGTGTGGCACAAGAAGCTTTCTTT. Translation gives CASSLGSVAQEAFF.

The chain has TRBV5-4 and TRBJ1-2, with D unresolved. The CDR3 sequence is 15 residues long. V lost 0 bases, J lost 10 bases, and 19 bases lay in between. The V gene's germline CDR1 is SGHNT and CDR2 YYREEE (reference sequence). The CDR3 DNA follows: TGTGCCAGCAGCTTGGTGGGCGGCGACCGGGGAAACTACACCTTC. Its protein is CASSLVGGDRGNYTF.

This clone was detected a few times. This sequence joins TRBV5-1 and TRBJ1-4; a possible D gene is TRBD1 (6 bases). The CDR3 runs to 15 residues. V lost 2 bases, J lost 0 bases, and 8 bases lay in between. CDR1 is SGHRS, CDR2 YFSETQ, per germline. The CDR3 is CASSLTGTTNEKLFF. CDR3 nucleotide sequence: TGCGCCAGCAGCTTAACAGGGACAACTAATGAAAAACTGTTTTTT. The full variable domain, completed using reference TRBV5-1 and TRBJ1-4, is KAGVTQTPRYLIKTRGQQVTLSCSPISGHRSVSWYQQTPGQGLQFLFEYFSETQRNKGNFPGRFSGRQFSNSRSEMNVSTLELGDSALYLCASSLTGTTNEKLFFGSGTQLSVL.

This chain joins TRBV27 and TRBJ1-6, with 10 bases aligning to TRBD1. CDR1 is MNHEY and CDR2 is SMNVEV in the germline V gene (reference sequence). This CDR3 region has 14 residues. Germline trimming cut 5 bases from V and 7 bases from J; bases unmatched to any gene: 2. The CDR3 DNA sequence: TGTGCCAGCAGTGGGGACAGGGGCAATTCACCCCTCCACTTT. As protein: CASSGDRGNSPLHF.

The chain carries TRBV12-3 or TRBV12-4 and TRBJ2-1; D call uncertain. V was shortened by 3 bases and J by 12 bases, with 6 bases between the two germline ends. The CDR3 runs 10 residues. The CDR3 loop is CASSFNRQFF. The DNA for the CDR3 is TGTGCCAGCAGTTTTAATAGGCAGTTCTTC.

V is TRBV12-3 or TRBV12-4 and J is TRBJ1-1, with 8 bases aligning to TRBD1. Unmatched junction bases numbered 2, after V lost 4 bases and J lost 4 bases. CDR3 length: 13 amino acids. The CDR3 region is CASSSTGVTEAFF. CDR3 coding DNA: TGTGCCAGCAGTTCGACAGGGGTCACTGAAGCTTTCTTT.

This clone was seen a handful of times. The DNA of the CDR3 is TGTGCCAGCAGTCTAATTAACACAGATACGCAGTATTTT. This sequence encodes CASSLINTDTQYF. The J gene is TRBJ2-3, the V gene TRBV2, with no clear D. The length of the CDR3 is 13 residues. Germline lookup yields CDR1 SNHLY and CDR2 FYNNEI. V lost 5 bases, J lost 2 bases, and 8 bases lay in between.

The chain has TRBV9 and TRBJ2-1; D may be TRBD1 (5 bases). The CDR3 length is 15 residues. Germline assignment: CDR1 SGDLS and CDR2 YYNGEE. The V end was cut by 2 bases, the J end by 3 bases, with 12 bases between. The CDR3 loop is CASSVDAGHYNEQFF. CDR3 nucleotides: TGTGCCAGCAGCGTGGATGCAGGGCACTACAATGAGCAGTTCTTC.

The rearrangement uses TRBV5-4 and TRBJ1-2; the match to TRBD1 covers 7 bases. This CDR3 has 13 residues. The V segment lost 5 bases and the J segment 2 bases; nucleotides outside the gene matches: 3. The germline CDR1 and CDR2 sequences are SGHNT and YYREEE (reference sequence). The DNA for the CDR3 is TGTGCCAGCAGGGCGACAGGGAACTATGGCTACACCTTC. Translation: CASRATGNYGYTF.

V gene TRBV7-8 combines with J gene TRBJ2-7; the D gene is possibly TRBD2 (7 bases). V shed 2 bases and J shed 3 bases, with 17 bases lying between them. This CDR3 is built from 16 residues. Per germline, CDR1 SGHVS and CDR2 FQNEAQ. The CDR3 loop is CASSLYVGGRIYEQYF. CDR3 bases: TGTGCCAGCAGCTTATACGTCGGGGGGCGAATCTACGAGCAGTACTTC.

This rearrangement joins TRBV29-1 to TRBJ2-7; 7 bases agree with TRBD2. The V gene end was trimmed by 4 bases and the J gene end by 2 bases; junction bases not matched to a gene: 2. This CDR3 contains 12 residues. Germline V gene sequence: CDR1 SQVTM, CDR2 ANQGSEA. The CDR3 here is CSVAAGPYEQYF. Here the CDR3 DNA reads TGCAGCGTTGCAGCGGGGCCCTACGAGCAGTACTTC.

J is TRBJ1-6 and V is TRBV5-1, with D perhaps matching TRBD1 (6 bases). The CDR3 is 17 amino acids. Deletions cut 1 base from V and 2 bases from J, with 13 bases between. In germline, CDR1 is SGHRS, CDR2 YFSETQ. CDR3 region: CASSLNSRGTYNSPLHF. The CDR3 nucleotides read TGCGCCAGCAGCTTGAACTCCAGGGGCACCTATAATTCACCCCTCCACTTT.

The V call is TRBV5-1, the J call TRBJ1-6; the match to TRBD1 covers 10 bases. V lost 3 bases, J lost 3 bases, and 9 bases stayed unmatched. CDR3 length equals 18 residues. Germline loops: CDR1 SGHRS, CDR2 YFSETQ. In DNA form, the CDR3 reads TGCGCCAGCAGCTCCAACACCGGGACAGGGGACTATAATTCACCCCTCCACTTT. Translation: CASSSNTGTGDYNSPLHF.

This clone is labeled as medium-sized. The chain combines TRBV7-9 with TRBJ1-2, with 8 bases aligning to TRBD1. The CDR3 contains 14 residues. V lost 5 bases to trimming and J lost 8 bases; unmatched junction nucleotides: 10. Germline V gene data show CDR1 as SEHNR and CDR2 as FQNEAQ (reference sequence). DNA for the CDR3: TGTGCCAGCAGCCAGACAGGGGCGCATGGGGGCTACACCTTC. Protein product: CASSQTGAHGGYTF.

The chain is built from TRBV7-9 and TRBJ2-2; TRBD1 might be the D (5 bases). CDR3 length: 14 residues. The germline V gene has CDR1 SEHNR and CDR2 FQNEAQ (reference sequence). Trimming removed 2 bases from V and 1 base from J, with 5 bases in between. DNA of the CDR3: TGTGCCAGCAGCTTAACAGGGAACACCGGGGAGCTGTTTTTT. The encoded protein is CASSLTGNTGELFF.

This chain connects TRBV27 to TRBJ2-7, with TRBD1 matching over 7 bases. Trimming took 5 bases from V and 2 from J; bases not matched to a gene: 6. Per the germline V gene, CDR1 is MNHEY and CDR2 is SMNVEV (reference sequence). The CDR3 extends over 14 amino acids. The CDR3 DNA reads TGTGCCAGCAGTAAAGCCGGACAGGCCTACGAGCAGTACTTC. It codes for CASSKAGQAYEQYF.

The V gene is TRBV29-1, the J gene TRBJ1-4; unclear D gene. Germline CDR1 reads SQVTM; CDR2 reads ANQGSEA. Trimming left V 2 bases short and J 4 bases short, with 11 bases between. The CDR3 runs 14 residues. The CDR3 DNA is TGCAGCGTTGAAACGGGGAGAAGTAATGAAAAACTGTTTTTT. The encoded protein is CSVETGRSNEKLFF.

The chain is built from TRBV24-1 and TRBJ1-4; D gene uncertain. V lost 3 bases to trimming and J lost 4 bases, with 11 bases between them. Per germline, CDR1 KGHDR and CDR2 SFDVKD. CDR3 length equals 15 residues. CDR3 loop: CATSDPNGGNEKLFF. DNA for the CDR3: TGTGCCACCAGTGATCCCAATGGAGGTAATGAAAAACTGTTTTTT.

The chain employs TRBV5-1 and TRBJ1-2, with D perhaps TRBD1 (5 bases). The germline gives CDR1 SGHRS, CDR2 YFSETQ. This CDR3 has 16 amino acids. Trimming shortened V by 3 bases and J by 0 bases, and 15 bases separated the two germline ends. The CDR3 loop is CASSSRGLGANYGYTF. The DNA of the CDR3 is TGCGCCAGCAGCTCGAGGGGACTGGGAGCTAACTATGGCTACACCTTC.

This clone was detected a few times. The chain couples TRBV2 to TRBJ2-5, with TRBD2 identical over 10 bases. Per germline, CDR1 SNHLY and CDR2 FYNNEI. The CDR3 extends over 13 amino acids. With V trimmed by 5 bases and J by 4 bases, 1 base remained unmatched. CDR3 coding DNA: TGTGCCAGCAGTTGGACTAGCGGAGAGACCCAGTACTTC. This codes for CASSWTSGETQYF.

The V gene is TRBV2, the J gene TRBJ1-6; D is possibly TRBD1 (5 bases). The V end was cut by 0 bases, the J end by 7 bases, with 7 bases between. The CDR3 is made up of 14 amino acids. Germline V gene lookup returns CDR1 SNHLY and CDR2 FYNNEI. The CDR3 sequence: CASSEAGVNSPLHF. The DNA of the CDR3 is TGTGCCAGCAGTGAAGCAGGGGTAAATTCACCCCTCCACTTT. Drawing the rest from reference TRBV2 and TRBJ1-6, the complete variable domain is EPEVTQTPSHQVTQMGQEVILRCVPISNHLYFYWYRQILGQKVEFLVSFYNNEISEKSEIFDDQFSVERPDGSNFTLKIRSTKLEDSAMYFCASSEAGVNSPLHFGNGTRLTVT.